This TCR beta chain was sequenced during a study of tumor and adjacent non-tumor tissue in lung cancer. Broader study findings: Tumor repertoires had a smaller top 100 clone share than normal lung.

The CDR3 contains 12 residues. Germline assignment: CDR1 SGHNT and CDR2 YENEEA. The library came from three nested PCR rounds adapted from ARM-PCR protocols. TCRdb reprocessed the multiplex PCR reads with MiXCR, giving one entry per CDR3 protein. This sample has tens of thousands of distinct CDR3 sequences, with 80% to 90% found just once. A remark on this clonotype: Its specificity is unknown. The junction departs from germline at one end; a sequencing error may be responsible.

RNA was extracted from bulk tissue without any cell sorting. This non-tumor lung sample came from over 3 cm beyond the tumor edge. Sequencing was carried out using distant non-tumor lung tissue. V is TRBV11-3 and J is TRBJ1-6; D unresolved. The TCR originated in a man in his fifties or sixties with non-small cell lung cancer. The CDR3 DNA follows: TGTGCCAGCAGTGGCGGTTATCCACCCCTCCAATTT. This encodes CASSGGYPPLQF.